This T cell receptor beta chain was sequenced for a study of T cell responses to AZD1222 COVID-19 vaccine (dated by TCRdb to the early 2020s). About the study as a whole: Because spike-specific TCR depth and breadth did not differ between the two schedules, AZD1222 recipients who got a second dose at roughly 4 weeks were pooled with those who got a second dose at roughly 12 weeks. TCR sequencing covered over 230 trial participants: 200 to 220 given two doses of AZD1222 and 26 given two doses of MenACWY control vaccine. Trial participants were enrolled into age subgroups of 18-55, 56-69 and 70-plus years, which contained approximately 150, 30 and 60 TCR-sequenced participants, respectively.

A distance of 14 bases separates the germline ends of V and J, which lose 1 base and 8 bases respectively. CDR1 and CDR2 (MDHEN, SYDVKM) derive from the germline V gene. The CDR3 runs 14 amino acids, cysteine and phenylalanine included. The kept DNA is CDR3 alone, 42 bases in frame from the first base. The CDR3 regions of human TCRbeta chains were analyzed by immunosequencing. The paper's data handling went like this. TCRs in the repertoires were matched against a reference library of SARS-CoV-2-specific TCRs that had been generated with the MIRA antigen-specificity platform. Breadth was defined as the fraction of unique TCRs that were SARS-CoV-2-associated, and depth was defined as the fraction of total T cells that were SARS-CoV-2-associated. Using the MIRA data, each spike-specific TCR was mapped to the spike region that the TCR reacts to and placed in a CD4 or CD8 class. Log10-transformed breadth and depth values were compared by one-way ANOVA with Sidak's multiple comparisons tests. TCRdb limited this immuneACCESS table to in-frame rearrangements with V and J called. A share of clones is missing; checked studies link under half to unresolved V genes, and the rest is unexplained. Clone size and V and J calls were adopted from that table, with D and trimming inferred from the DNA. This sample gives approximately 89,000 clones in total; about 88% of them show up just once. The top ten clones comprise 2.5% to 3.5% of the sample.

Results the study describes overall, beyond this receptor: Reportedly, close to half of the unique spike-specific TCRs recognized epitopes lying outside the regions that are mutated in the B.1.351 and B.1.1.7 variants. Conclusions about previously exposed vaccinees were limited because only six AZD1222 recipients were SARS-CoV-2 seropositive at baseline. The 56-69-year group was small, and its depth increase did not reach significance, likely because of low power. Participants were mostly white British, with more females than males. The authors suggested clonal diversity may have been underestimated. After two AZD1222 doses, spike-specific TCR breadth and depth were significantly higher than at day 0 and than in MenACWY recipients. Because no day 14 peak-response samples were available, repertoires were characterized only after the peak T cell response. Vaccine-associated CD4 TCRs spanned the whole spike protein, with dominant responses in regions 160-218 and 743-854.

Read against the paper, the sample's time point label means: baseline before first vaccination. Samples from vaccinated people were obtained from the UK trials COV001 and COV002, which included a single-blind randomized controlled phase 2/3 trial of AZD1222 (ChAdOx1 nCoV-19) in healthy adults. Trial participant PBMC samples were collected at day 0 and day 28 after the second dose for TCRbeta chain sequencing. About this clone: Its antigen is currently not known. No much larger clonotype is one base removed from it; base qualities were not supplied.

This sample comprised peripheral blood, obtained on day 0 of AZD1222 vaccination. The chain employs TRBV28 and TRBJ1-2, with no reliable assignment of the D segment. This receptor was taken from an adult in good health. CDR3 protein: CASSLSRALGGYTF. The nucleotides are TGTGCCAGCAGTTTATCCCGGGCCTTGGGGGGCTACACCTTC.